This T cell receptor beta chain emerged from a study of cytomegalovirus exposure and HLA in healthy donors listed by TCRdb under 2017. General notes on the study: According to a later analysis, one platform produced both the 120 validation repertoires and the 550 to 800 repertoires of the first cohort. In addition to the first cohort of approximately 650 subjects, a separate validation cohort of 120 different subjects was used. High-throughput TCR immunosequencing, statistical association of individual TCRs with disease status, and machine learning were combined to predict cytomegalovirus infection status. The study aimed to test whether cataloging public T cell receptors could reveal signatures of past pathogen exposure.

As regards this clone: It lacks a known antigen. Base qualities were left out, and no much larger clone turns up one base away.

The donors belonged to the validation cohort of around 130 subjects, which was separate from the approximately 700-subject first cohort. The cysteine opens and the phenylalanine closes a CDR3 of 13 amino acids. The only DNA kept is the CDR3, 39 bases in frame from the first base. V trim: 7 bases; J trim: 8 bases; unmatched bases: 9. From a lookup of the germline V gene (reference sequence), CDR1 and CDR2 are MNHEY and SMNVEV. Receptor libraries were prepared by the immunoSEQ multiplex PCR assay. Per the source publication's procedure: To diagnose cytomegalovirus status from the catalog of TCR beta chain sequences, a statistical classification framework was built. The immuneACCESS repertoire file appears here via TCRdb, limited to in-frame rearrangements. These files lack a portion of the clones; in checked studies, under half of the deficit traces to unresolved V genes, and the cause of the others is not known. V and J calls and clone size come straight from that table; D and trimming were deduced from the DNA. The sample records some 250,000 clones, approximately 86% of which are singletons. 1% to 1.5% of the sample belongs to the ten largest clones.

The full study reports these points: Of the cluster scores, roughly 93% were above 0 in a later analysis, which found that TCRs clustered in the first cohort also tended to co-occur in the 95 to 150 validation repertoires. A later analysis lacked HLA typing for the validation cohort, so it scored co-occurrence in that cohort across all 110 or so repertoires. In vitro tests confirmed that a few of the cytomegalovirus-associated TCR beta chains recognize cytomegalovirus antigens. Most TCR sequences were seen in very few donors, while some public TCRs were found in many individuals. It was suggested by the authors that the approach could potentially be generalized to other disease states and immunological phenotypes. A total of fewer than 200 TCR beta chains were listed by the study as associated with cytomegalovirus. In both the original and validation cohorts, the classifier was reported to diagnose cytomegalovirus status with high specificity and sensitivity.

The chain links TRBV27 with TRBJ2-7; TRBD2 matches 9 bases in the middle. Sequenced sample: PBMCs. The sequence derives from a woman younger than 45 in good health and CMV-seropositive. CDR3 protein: CASTPRGRAKQYF. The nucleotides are TGTGCCAGCACCCCTCGCGGGAGGGCCAAGCAGTACTTC.